Below, 6 T cell receptor beta chains from the same sample are listed, as sequenced in a study of identical twins. Via MiXCR, TCRdb re-called the 5' RACE reads, giving one row per CDR3 protein. The table includes 650,000 to 750,000 distinct CDR3 sequences, over 20% detected once. These data also formed part of another study, on T cells expressing NK-cell markers.

Input material: PBMCs. These receptors all stem from a woman under 30 in good health.

This clonotype came up a few times. The rearrangement joins TRBV11-3 to TRBJ1-1; the D is unclear. CDR1 and CDR2 from the germline V gene are SGHNT and YENEEA. Trimming left V 1 base short and J 5 bases short, with 14 bases between. The CDR3 sequence is 15 residues long. The CDR3 loop reads CASSLVVVASTEAFF. The DNA for the CDR3 is TGTGCCAGCAGCTTAGTGGTGGTGGCCTCGACTGAAGCTTTCTTT.

This chain joins TRBV20-1 and TRBJ2-4, with TRBD1 matching over 8 bases. This CDR3 has 13 residues. The V gene end was trimmed by 5 bases and the J gene end by 7 bases; junction bases not matched to a gene: 7. Germline loops: CDR1 DFQATT, CDR2 SNEGSKA (reference sequence). The CDR3 DNA is TGCAGTGCTGCTGACAGGGGCCCTAACATTCAGTACTTC. It is translated as CSAADRGPNIQYF.

This rearrangement joins TRBV4-1 to TRBJ2-7, with 7 bases matching TRBD1. Unmatched junction bases numbered 3, after V lost 0 bases and J lost 4 bases. CDR1 and CDR2 from the germline V gene are MGHRA and YSYEKL. The CDR3 totals 14 residues. The CDR3 loop is CASSQDPGQYEQYF. CDR3 bases: TGCGCCAGCAGCCAAGATCCGGGACAGTACGAGCAGTACTTC.

This chain joins TRBV5-1 and TRBJ2-1; D is uncertain. The CDR3 is 14 amino acids. Trimming cost V 6 bases and J 0 bases, with 10 bases left between them. Germline CDR1 SGHRS, CDR2 YFSETQ. The CDR3 nucleotides read TGCGCCAGCACATCAGCCTCCTCCTACAATGAGCAGTTCTTC. Translating gives CASTSASSYNEQFF.

This clonotype was seen ten or more times. The chain recombines TRBV15 with TRBJ2-1, with D perhaps TRBD1 (7 bases). The ends were cut back, 3 bases at V and 8 bases at J, with 14 bases in the middle. CDR3 length: 14 amino acids. The germline V gene has CDR1 LNHNV and CDR2 YYDKDF (reference sequence). CDR3 DNA sequence: TGTGCCACCAGCAGGCCAGGGGGGTTCTATGAGCAGTTCTTC. Translation gives CATSRPGGFYEQFF.

This clonotype was detected only a few times. V usage is TRBV24-1 and J usage is TRBJ2-1, with D perhaps TRBD1 (8 bases). CDR1 is KGHDR and CDR2 is SFDVKD in the germline V gene. V was pared by 3 bases and J by 3 bases, with 11 bases between. The CDR3 is made up of 15 amino acids. CDR3 loop: CATSDSGTGYNEQFF. DNA for the CDR3: TGTGCCACCAGTGATAGCGGGACAGGCTACAATGAGCAGTTCTTC.